This section outlines one T cell receptor beta chain sequence together with its context. Its cognate antigen is unknown. CDR1 and CDR2 from the germline V gene are MNHEY and SVGAGI. The V end was cut by 6 bases, the J end by 4 bases, with 15 bases between. The CDR3 sequence is 14 residues long. This record belongs to a study of cytomegalovirus exposure and HLA in healthy donors. Study results and limitations: According to an earlier analysis, most TCR beta V segments yielded productive rearrangements about 90% or about 30% of the time.

60 Vbeta and 13 Jbeta primers were used in PCR. Generated by immunoSEQ multiplex PCR, the TCRdb table keeps only in-frame clones and is missing some. The sample lists some 240,000 clones, around 90% occurring once. The V call is TRBV6-5, the J call TRBJ1-1, with D uncertain. The sequenced material came from PBMCs. The TCR sequence derives from a girl aged 2-15 years in good health and CMV-seronegative. The CDR3 coding sequence is TGTGCCAGCAGACTCCCGGGGAGGTCCACTGAAGCTTTCTTT. Amino acids: CASRLPGRSTEAFF.